These 27 T cell receptor beta chains were all obtained from the same sample, sequenced in a study of long-term antiretroviral therapy in people with HIV. At survey level, the immunoSEQ assay was run in its v3.0 version. Clones were read by immunoSEQ multiplex PCR, and TCRdb kept only the in-frame ones, dropping some. The repertoire consists of 20,000 to 25,000 clones, with about four fifths occurring once and the leading ten covering 5.6%. This sample comprised unsorted PBMCs, obtained 0.2 years after starting antiretroviral therapy. Receptors originate from a woman aged 25 to 39 with HIV.

The chain couples TRBV5-6 to TRBJ2-2; the D is unclear. With 1 base removed from V and 2 bases from J, the gap between germline ends came to 9 bases. The V gene's germline CDR1 is SGHDT and CDR2 YYEEEE. This CDR3 comprises 15 residues. CDR3 DNA sequence: TGTGCCAGCAGCTTGAGAACTGTAAACACCGGGGAGCTGTTTTTT. It yields the protein CASSLRTVNTGELFF.

In this sample, this clone turned up a few times. At one end, the junction sequence differs from germline, possibly due to a read error. This chain connects TRBV19 to TRBJ1-2; 8 bases match TRBD1. CDR1 is LNHDA and CDR2 is SQIVND in the germline V gene (reference sequence). The CDR3 sequence is 16 residues long. As DNA, the CDR3 is TGTGCCAGTAGTCTAGAGCACAGGGGGATAAACTATGGCTACACCTTC. Protein product: CASSLEHRGINYGYTF.

The gene calls are TRBV7-2 and TRBJ1-1, with 7 bases fitting TRBD1. The germline gives CDR1 SGHTA, CDR2 FQGNSA. J was trimmed by 4 bases and V by 4 bases; bases with no gene match: 9. This CDR3 comprises 15 residues. As DNA, the CDR3 is TGTGCCAGCAGCTCGGCCATAGCAGGGGGCACTGAAGCTTTCTTT. Translation: CASSSAIAGGTEAFF.

The J gene is TRBJ2-7, the V gene TRBV21-1; the D segment call TRBD1 is taken from the table without a DNA check. TRBV21-1 is assigned pseudogene status. The CDR3 covers 14 residues. As DNA, the CDR3 is TGTGCCAGCAGCAAAGAATGCAGGGCTTACGAGCAGTACTTC. This sequence encodes CASSKECRAYEQYF.

J is TRBJ2-7 and V is TRBV11-3, with 9 bases lining up with TRBD1. Germline lookup yields CDR1 SGHNT and CDR2 YENEEA. The J segment lost 5 bases and the V segment lost 5 bases, leaving 7 bases of the junction unmatched. The CDR3 extends over 14 amino acids. CDR3 sequence: CASSLGQGVDEQYF. CDR3 DNA sequence: TGTGCCAGCAGCCTGGGACAGGGAGTTGACGAGCAGTACTTC.

CDR3: CASSARPANYGYTF. The DNA for the CDR3 is TGTGCCAGCAGCGCCAGACCAGCTAACTATGGCTACACCTTC. The genes are TRBV7-8 and TRBJ1-2, with unresolved D. V gave up 5 bases and J gave up 0 bases, with 10 bases separating them. Germline assignment: CDR1 SGHVS and CDR2 FQNEAQ. The CDR3 sequence is 14 residues long.

This rearrangement joins TRBV2 to TRBJ2-1; 12 positions agree with TRBD2. This CDR3 region has 17 residues. Germline trimming cut 7 bases from V and 4 bases from J; bases unmatched to any gene: 11. Germline CDR1 is SNHLY and CDR2 is FYNNEI. CDR3 sequence (DNA): TGTGCCAGCATCATGCCGGGACTAGCGGGTGTTTACAATGAGCAGTTCTTC. Amino acids: CASIMPGLAGVYNEQFF.

CDR3 region: CASSSPGLGEAFF. In DNA, the CDR3 is TGCGCCAGCAGCTCCCCGGGCCTGGGAGAAGCTTTCTTT. The V call is TRBV4-1, the J call TRBJ1-1, with D unresolved. Deletions cut 5 bases from V and 8 bases from J, with 15 bases between. The CDR3 is 13 amino acids. The germline V gene has CDR1 MGHRA and CDR2 YSYEKL.

This clone was recorded a few times. The rearrangement joins TRBV19 to TRBJ1-2; 8 bases align to TRBD1. Trimming took 5 bases from V and 7 from J; bases not matched to a gene: 9. From germline, CDR1 is LNHDA and CDR2 SQIVND (reference sequence). The CDR3 covers 14 residues. The CDR3 is CASSLRGDRGGYTF. The CDR3 DNA reads TGTGCCAGTAGTCTTAGGGGAGACAGGGGTGGCTACACCTTC.

The rearrangement links TRBV5-1 to TRBJ2-7, with 7 bases aligning to TRBD1. Trimming cost V 0 bases and J 2 bases; bases outside gene matches: 2. The CDR3 loop spans 14 amino acids. Germline values: CDR1 SGHRS, CDR2 YFSETQ. The CDR3 region has the DNA TGCGCCAGCAGCTTGGGACAGGGCCCCTACGAGCAGTACTTC. It codes for CASSLGQGPYEQYF.

The V and J genes are TRBV11-2 and TRBJ1-5; D unclear. The CDR3 has 15 residues. V was pared by 5 bases and J by 7 bases, with 18 bases between. Germline V gene data show CDR1 as SGHAT and CDR2 as FQNNGV. CDR3 sequence: CASSPGIPRSQPQHF. The CDR3 DNA reads TGTGCCAGCAGCCCTGGTATCCCCAGGAGCCAGCCCCAGCATTTT. The full variable domain, with the rest looked up from reference TRBV11-2 and TRBJ1-5, is EAGVAQSPRYKIIEKRQSVAFWCNPISGHATLYWYQQILGQGPKLLIQFQNNGVVDDSQLPKDRFSAERLKGVDSTLKIQPAKLEDSAVYLCASSPGIPRSQPQHFGDGTRLSIL.

The chain joins TRBV5-1 to TRBJ2-5; the match to TRBD2 covers 10 bases. The V and J ends lost 4 bases and 1 base, in that order; junction bases with no gene match: 10. This CDR3 comprises 17 residues. In germline, CDR1 is SGHRS, CDR2 YFSETQ. CDR3 residues: CASSPGVLAGPQETQYF. CDR3 nucleotide sequence: TGCGCCAGCAGCCCGGGGGTACTAGCGGGACCCCAAGAGACCCAGTACTTC.

The chain uses TRBV19 and TRBJ1-2, with 7 bases fitting TRBD1. The CDR3 length is 16 residues. The V and J ends lost 8 bases and 6 bases, in that order; junction bases with no gene match: 18. The germline gives CDR1 LNHDA, CDR2 SQIVND (reference sequence). The CDR3 bases are TGTGCCAGTTTCCCAAGGCCGTGGCAGGGGGTCGATGGCTACACCTTC. Amino acid sequence: CASFPRPWQGVDGYTF. Variable domain in full (rest from reference TRBV19 and TRBJ1-2): DGGITQSPKYLFRKEGQNVTLSCEQNLNHDAMYWYRQDPGQGLRLIYYSQIVNDFQKGDIAEGYSVSREKKESFPLTVTSAQKNPTAFYLCASFPRPWQGVDGYTFGSGTRLTVV.

The chain couples TRBV6-5 to TRBJ2-5; D remains ambiguous. CDR3 length: 13 residues. The germline CDR1 and CDR2 sequences are MNHEY and SVGAGI. V dropped 0 bases and J dropped 7 bases, with 9 bases sitting between them. The CDR3: CASSYSTSGTQYF. DNA of the CDR3: TGTGCCAGCAGTTACTCGACCTCAGGGACCCAGTACTTC.

The chain has TRBV2 and TRBJ2-3, with unresolved D. Germline values: CDR1 SNHLY, CDR2 FYNNEI. V lost 6 bases and J lost 5, with 12 bases in between. The CDR3 covers 13 residues. CDR3 amino acids: CASSEMGKDTQYF. The CDR3 coding sequence is TGTGCCAGCAGCGAAATGGGGAAAGATACGCAGTATTTT.

The genes are TRBV15 and TRBJ2-1, with 8 bases identical to TRBD1. The CDR3 extends over 17 amino acids. Losses at the gene ends were 3 bases for V and 0 bases for J; bases not matched to a gene: 7. Per the germline V gene, CDR1 is LNHNV and CDR2 is YYDKDF (reference sequence). The CDR3 loop reads CATSRQTGDSSYNEQFF. The CDR3 nucleotides read TGTGCCACCAGCAGGCAGACAGGGGATAGCTCCTACAATGAGCAGTTCTTC.

The CDR3 sequence is CASSRGGRAGETQYF. The CDR3, as DNA: TGTGCCAGCAGCCGAGGGGGCCGGGCGGGAGAGACCCAGTACTTC. The rearrangement uses TRBV7-2 and TRBJ2-5; TRBD1 matches 7 bases. Germline V gene sequence: CDR1 SGHTA, CDR2 FQGNSA. The CDR3 spans 15 residues. V trimming: 5 bases; J trimming: 4 bases; junction bases outside the gene matches: 10.

The chain has TRBV30 and TRBJ1-1, with a possible D match to TRBD1 (5 bases). Germline V gene lookup returns CDR1 GTSNPN and CDR2 SVGIG (reference sequence). The CDR3 contains 14 residues. Trimming removed 1 base from V and 4 bases from J, with 13 bases in between. For the CDR3, the DNA is TGTGCCTGGAGTGAGACAGCCATGGGCACTGAAGCTTTCTTT. Translating gives CAWSETAMGTEAFF.

The J gene is TRBJ1-2, the V gene TRBV19; 8 nucleotides match TRBD1. V trimming: 7 bases; J trimming: 3 bases; junction bases outside the gene matches: 7. The CDR3 spans 14 residues. CDR1 LNHDA and CDR2 SQIVND come from the germline V gene (reference sequence). This chain's CDR3 is CASIPGGRYYGYTF. The DNA of the CDR3 is TGTGCCAGTATCCCAGGGGGCCGGTACTATGGCTACACCTTC. The whole variable domain, remainder taken from reference TRBV19 and TRBJ1-2, is DGGITQSPKYLFRKEGQNVTLSCEQNLNHDAMYWYRQDPGQGLRLIYYSQIVNDFQKGDIAEGYSVSREKKESFPLTVTSAQKNPTAFYLCASIPGGRYYGYTFGSGTRLTVV.

A few counts support this clone. This sequence joins TRBV5-8 and TRBJ2-2; D gene unclear. Trimming shortened V by 4 bases and J by 1 base, and 20 bases separated the two germline ends. The germline V gene encodes CDR1 SGHTS and CDR2 YDEGEE. The CDR3 loop spans 18 amino acids. The CDR3 loop is CASSPLDSLYLNTGELFF. The DNA of the CDR3 is TGTGCCAGCAGCCCCCTAGACTCCCTCTACCTGAACACCGGGGAGCTGTTTTTT.

The rearrangement joins TRBV6-6 to TRBJ1-6; D not certain. The CDR3 is made up of 12 amino acids. Germline V CDR1 and CDR2: MNHNY, SVGAGI (reference sequence). The V end was cut by 2 bases, the J end by 6 bases, with 2 bases between. The CDR3 DNA reads as TGTGCCAGCAGTTACCCTAATTCACCCCTCCACTTT. It translates to CASSYPNSPLHF.

This sequence joins TRBV2 and TRBJ1-2, with 7 bases identical to TRBD1. Germline trimming cut 6 bases from V and 9 bases from J; bases unmatched to any gene: 7. The CDR3 totals 12 residues. Germline V lookup: CDR1 SNHLY, CDR2 FYNNEI. The CDR3 nucleotides read TGTGCCAGCAGCGCTGACAGGGCAAGCTACACCTTC. This gives the protein CASSADRASYTF.

This rearrangement joins TRBV11-2 to TRBJ2-2; D might be TRBD2 (5 bases). CDR1 SGHAT and CDR2 FQNNGV come from the germline V gene. V was shortened by 5 bases and J by 6 bases, with 7 bases between the two germline ends. This CDR3 is 12 amino acids long. The CDR3 protein is CASSHGAGELFF. In DNA, the CDR3 is TGTGCCAGCAGCCACGGGGCCGGGGAGCTGTTTTTT.

This chain joins TRBV6-5 and TRBJ2-5, with 8 bases matching TRBD1. Germline values: CDR1 MNHEY, CDR2 SVGAGI. This CDR3 has 14 amino acids. J was trimmed by 2 bases and V by 6 bases; bases with no gene match: 5. CDR3 sequence reads: CASSQGQVQETQYF. The CDR3 region has the DNA TGTGCCAGCAGCCAGGGACAGGTACAAGAGACCCAGTACTTC.

This chain uses TRBV14 with TRBJ1-2, with D maybe TRBD1 (5 bases). Germline values: CDR1 SGHDN, CDR2 FVKESK. V was cut by 4 bases and J by 4 bases, with 10 bases left in between. This CDR3 region has 13 residues. The CDR3 DNA reads as TGTGCCAGCAGCCCGCAGGGACTCTATGGCTACACCTTC. This codes for CASSPQGLYGYTF.

This chain joins TRBV5-1 and TRBJ1-4; TRBD1 might be the D (5 bases). The germline V and J ends were trimmed by 4 bases and 6 bases, with 13 bases remaining between them. There are 14 residues in the CDR3. The germline CDR1 and CDR2 sequences are SGHRS and YFSETQ. CDR3: CASSAVRGDEKLFF. CDR3 coding DNA: TGCGCCAGCAGCGCCGTACGGGGGGATGAAAAACTGTTTTTT.

This clone was counted a few times. J is TRBJ1-1 and V is TRBV7-2; D gene unclear. From germline, CDR1 is SGHTA and CDR2 FQGNSA. V was pared by 2 bases and J by 3 bases, with 7 bases between. This CDR3 contains 13 residues. The CDR3 DNA is TGTGCCAGCAGCTTATCTGGGGACACTGAAGCTTTCTTT. Translating it yields CASSLSGDTEAFF.